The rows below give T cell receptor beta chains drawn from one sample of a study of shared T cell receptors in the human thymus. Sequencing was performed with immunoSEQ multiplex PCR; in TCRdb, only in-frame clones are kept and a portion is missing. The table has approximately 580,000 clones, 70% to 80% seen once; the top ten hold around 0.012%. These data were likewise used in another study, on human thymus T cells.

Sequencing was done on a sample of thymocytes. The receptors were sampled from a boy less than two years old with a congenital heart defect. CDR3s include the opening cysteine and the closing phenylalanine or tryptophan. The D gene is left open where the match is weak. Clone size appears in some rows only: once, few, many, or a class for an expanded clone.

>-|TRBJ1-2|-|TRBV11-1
CASSSGQISNYGYTF
TGTGCCAGCAGCTCCGGACAGATATCTAACTATGGCTACACCTTC
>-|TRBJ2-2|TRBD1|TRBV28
CASSLPPGQGENTGELFF
TGTGCCAGCAGTTTACCCCCCGGACAGGGCGAGAACACCGGGGAGCTGTTTTTT
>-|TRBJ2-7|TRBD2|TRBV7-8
CASSHIWSGGVHEQYF
TGTGCCAGCAGCCATATCTGGAGTGGGGGGGTCCACGAGCAGTACTTC
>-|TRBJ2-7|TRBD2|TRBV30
CAWSAPGPGTATSGVPYEQYF
TGTGCCTGGAGCGCCCCCGGCCCCGGGACTGCGACTAGCGGGGTCCCCTACGAGCAGTACTTC
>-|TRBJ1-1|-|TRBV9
CASSVGTGNTEAFF
TGTGCCAGCAGCGTAGGGACTGGGAACACTGAAGCTTTCTTT
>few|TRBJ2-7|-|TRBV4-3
CASSQDNDLYAEEQYF
TGCGCCAGCAGCCAAGACAACGACTTGTACGCTGAGGAGCAGTACTTC
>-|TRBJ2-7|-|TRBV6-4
CASSPSAGSYEQYF
TGTGCCAGCAGTCCATCAGCGGGCTCCTACGAGCAGTACTTC
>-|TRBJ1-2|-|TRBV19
CASSRPVPYGYTF
TGTGCCAGTAGTAGGCCCGTCCCGTATGGCTACACCTTC
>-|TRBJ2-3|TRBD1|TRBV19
CASSIPGQGDDTQYF
TGTGCCAGTAGTATCCCCGGACAGGGGGACGATACGCAGTATTTT
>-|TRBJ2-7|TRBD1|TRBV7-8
CASSSLPGQGSYEQYF
TGTGCCAGCAGTTCCCTCCCGGGACAGGGGTCCTACGAGCAGTACTTC
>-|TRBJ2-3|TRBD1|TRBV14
CASPRAGGGDTQYF
TGTGCCAGCCCCCGCGCAGGGGGTGGAGATACGCAGTATTTT
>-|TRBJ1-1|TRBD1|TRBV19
CASSIEGQGGEAFF
TGTGCCAGTAGTATCGAGGGACAGGGGGGGGAAGCTTTCTTT
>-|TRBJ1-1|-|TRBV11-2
CASSLGQRVVTEAFF
TGTGCCAGCAGCTTAGGTCAGAGGGTCGTCACTGAAGCTTTCTTT
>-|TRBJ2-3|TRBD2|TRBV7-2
CASSLTSGRGADTQYF
TGTGCCAGCAGCCTAACTAGCGGGAGGGGGGCAGATACGCAGTATTTT
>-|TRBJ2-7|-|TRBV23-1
CASRRGGNTSTPCYEQYF
TGCGCCAGCAGGAGGGGGGGGAATACCTCTACTCCTTGCTACGAGCAGTACTTC
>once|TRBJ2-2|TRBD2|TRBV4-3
CASSQETVGGQTGELFF
TGCGCCAGCAGCCAAGAGACCGTGGGAGGGCAAACCGGGGAGCTGTTTTTT
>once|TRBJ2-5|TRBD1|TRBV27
CASRHNNRGEETQYF
TGTGCCAGCAGGCACAACAACAGGGGGGAAGAGACCCAGTACTTC
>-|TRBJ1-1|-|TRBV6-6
CASRPIDTEAFF
TGTGCCAGCAGACCTATAGACACTGAAGCTTTCTTT
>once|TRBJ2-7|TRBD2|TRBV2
CASTQGGLAGGPYEQYF
TGTGCCAGCACCCAAGGAGGTCTAGCGGGAGGACCCTACGAGCAGTACTTC
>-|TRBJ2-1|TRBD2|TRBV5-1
CASSLVCRLADSYNEQFF
TGCGCCAGCAGCTTGGTTTGTCGGCTAGCGGACTCCTACAATGAGCAGTTCTTC
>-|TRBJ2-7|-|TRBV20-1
CSAVNTAEQYF
TGCAGTGCTGTCAATACAGCCGAGCAGTACTTC
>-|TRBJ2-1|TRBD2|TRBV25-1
CASSDDLSSGRSWNEQFF
TGTGCCAGCAGTGACGATTTGTCTAGCGGGAGGAGTTGGAATGAGCAGTTCTTC
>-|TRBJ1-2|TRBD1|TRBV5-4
CASGWWDRAEEHYGYTF
TGTGCCAGCGGTTGGTGGGACAGGGCAGAGGAGCACTATGGCTACACCTTC
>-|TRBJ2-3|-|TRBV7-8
CASSYRGTYTDTQYF
TGTGCCAGCAGCTACCGGGGGACCTATACAGATACGCAGTATTTT
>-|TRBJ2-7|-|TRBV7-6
CASSRLVFSYEQYF
TGTGCCAGCAGCCGACTAGTGTTTTCCTACGAGCAGTACTTC
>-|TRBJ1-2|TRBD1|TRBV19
CASSVGTGVRGYTF
TGTGCCAGTAGTGTCGGGACAGGGGTGCGTGGCTACACCTTC
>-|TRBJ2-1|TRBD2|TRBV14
CASSQAPSGFSYNEQFF
TGTGCCAGCAGCCAAGCCCCTAGCGGCTTCTCCTACAATGAGCAGTTCTTC
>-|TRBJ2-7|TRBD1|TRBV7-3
CASSLGTEYEQYF
TGTGCCAGCAGCTTAGGGACAGAATACGAGCAGTACTTC
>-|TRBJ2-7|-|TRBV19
CASTHQEALSYEQYF
TGTGCCAGCACCCATCAGGAGGCTCTCTCCTACGAGCAGTACTTC
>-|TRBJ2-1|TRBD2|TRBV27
CASSYGPGGTSNEQFF
TGTGCCAGCAGTTATGGGCCCGGGGGGACTAGTAATGAGCAGTTCTTC
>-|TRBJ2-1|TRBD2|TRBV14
CASSQGGVAGGFTMEQFF
TGTGCCAGCAGCCAAGGAGGGGTAGCGGGAGGATTTACAATGGAGCAGTTCTTC
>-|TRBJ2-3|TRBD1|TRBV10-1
CASSESRGMPTQYF
TGCGCCAGCAGTGAGTCCAGGGGGATGCCTACGCAGTATTTT
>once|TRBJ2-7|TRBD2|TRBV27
CASSQTSGRIRQYF
TGTGCCAGCAGCCAGACTAGCGGGAGGATTCGGCAGTACTTC